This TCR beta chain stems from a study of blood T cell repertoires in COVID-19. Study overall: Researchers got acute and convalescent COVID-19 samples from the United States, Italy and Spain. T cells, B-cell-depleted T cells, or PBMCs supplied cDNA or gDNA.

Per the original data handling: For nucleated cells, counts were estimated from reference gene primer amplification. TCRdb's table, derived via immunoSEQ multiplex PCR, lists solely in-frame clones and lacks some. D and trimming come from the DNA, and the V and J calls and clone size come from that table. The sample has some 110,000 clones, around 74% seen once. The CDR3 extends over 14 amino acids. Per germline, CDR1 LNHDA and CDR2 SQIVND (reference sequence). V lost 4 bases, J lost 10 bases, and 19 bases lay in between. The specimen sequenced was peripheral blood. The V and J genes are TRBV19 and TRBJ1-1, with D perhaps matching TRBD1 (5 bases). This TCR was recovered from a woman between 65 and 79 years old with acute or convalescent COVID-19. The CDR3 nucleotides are TGTGCCAGTAGTACTTCCTCTGACAGTGACGGAGCTTTCTTT. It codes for CASSTSSDSDGAFF.